Below are 25 T cell receptor beta chains sequenced from a single sample in a study of blood T cell repertoires in COVID-19. Data came from immunoSEQ multiplex PCR; TCRdb stores just in-frame clones and leaves some out. The table has about 220,000 clones, around 86% seen once; the top ten hold just over 3%. The specimen sequenced was peripheral blood. The receptors derive from a woman in her 30s who had recovered from COVID-19.

CDR3 nucleotides: TGTGCCAGCAGTTCAGCGGGCTCCTACAATGAGCAGTTCTTC. It specifies CASSSAGSYNEQFF. This chain joins TRBV6-2 or TRBV6-3 and TRBJ2-1, with a weak D call TRBD2 (6 bases). This CDR3 has 14 residues. The V and J ends lost 4 bases and 0 bases respectively, with 7 bases between them. The germline V gene has CDR1 MNHEY and CDR2 SVGEGT.

V usage is TRBV23-1 and J usage is TRBJ2-5; 16 bases align to TRBD2. TRBV23-1 is an ORF for which the function is uncertain. This CDR3 region has 17 residues. V shed 6 bases, J shed 5 bases, and the junction held 9 bases outside the gene matches. CDR3 amino acids: CASSPIQGLAGGETQYF. The CDR3 DNA sequence: TGCGCCAGCAGCCCGATCCAGGGACTAGCGGGAGGGGAGACCCAGTACTTC.

This clone has more than one count but fewer than ten. CDR3 in DNA: TGTGCCAGCAGGCCTCCGGGACTAGCGGGGGGGCCAACAGATACGCAGTATTTT. Protein product: CASRPPGLAGGPTDTQYF. The V gene is TRBV11-2, the J gene TRBJ2-3, with 16 bases matching TRBD2. The J segment lost 3 bases and the V segment lost 6 bases, leaving 9 bases of the junction unmatched. CDR3 length: 18 residues. The germline V gene encodes CDR1 SGHAT and CDR2 FQNNGV.

The chain uses TRBV6-2 or TRBV6-3 and TRBJ2-1; 16 bases fit TRBD2. CDR1 is MNHEY and CDR2 is SVGEGT in the germline V gene. The CDR3 covers 19 residues. Trimming removed 6 bases from V and 4 bases from J; junction bases left unmatched: 12. The CDR3 region has the DNA TGTGCCAGCAGCCCCGGGACTAGCGGGGGGGCCTCCCTATACAATGAGCAGTTCTTC. It translates to CASSPGTSGGASLYNEQFF.

The chain is built from TRBV30 and TRBJ2-4; TRBD2 might be the D (5 bases). CDR1 is GTSNPN, CDR2 SVGIG, per germline (reference sequence). Trimming took 2 bases from V and 9 from J, leaving 11 bases between them. The CDR3 extends over 12 amino acids. As DNA, the CDR3 is TGTGCCTGGAGTCGGGGTAGTTTCATTCAGTACTTC. Protein sequence: CAWSRGSFIQYF.

A word on this clone: The junction differs from germline at one of its ends, possibly a read error. The V and J genes are TRBV6-2 or TRBV6-3 and TRBJ1-6, with 9 bases aligning to TRBD1. The CDR3 covers 17 residues. The germline V gene encodes CDR1 MNHEY and CDR2 SVGEGT. CDR3: CASSYWGTGTDNSPLHF. CDR3 nucleotide sequence: TGTGCCAGCAGCTACTGGGGGACAGGGACCGATAATTCACCCCTCCACTTT.

The chain combines TRBV2 with TRBJ1-1; possible D gene TRBD1, 5 bases. V was trimmed by 2 bases and J by 6 bases, leaving 16 bases between them. The germline V gene has CDR1 SNHLY and CDR2 FYNNEI. CDR3 length: 15 residues. The CDR3 is CASSEWDIGDSEAFF. CDR3 sequence (DNA): TGTGCCAGCAGTGAATGGGATATAGGGGACTCTGAAGCTTTCTTT.

The chain combines TRBV2 with TRBJ1-4; 9 bases match TRBD1. The germline CDR1 and CDR2 sequences are SNHLY and FYNNEI. The CDR3 is 15 residues long. The ends lost 3 bases at V and 5 bases at J; junction bases unmatched: 4. CDR3 in DNA: TGTGCCAGCAGTGAGTTGACAGGGGGGAATGAAAAACTGTTTTTT. This translates into CASSELTGGNEKLFF.

The chain recombines TRBV6-1 with TRBJ2-7, with D unresolved. This CDR3 is 16 amino acids long. Between the trimmed V and J ends, which lost 4 bases and 2 bases, there was a span of 18 bases. Germline V CDR1 and CDR2: MNHNS, SASEGT. The CDR3 sequence: CASSGHRVEHPYEQYF. CDR3 bases: TGTGCCAGCAGTGGACATCGTGTAGAACACCCCTACGAGCAGTACTTC.

The CDR3 coding sequence is TGTGCCAGCAGTGAACAGGGGGTTACCTATGGCTACACCTTC. It specifies CASSEQGVTYGYTF. This rearrangement joins TRBV6-1 to TRBJ1-2, with 7 bases fitting TRBD1. This CDR3 region has 14 residues. Per germline, CDR1 MNHNS and CDR2 SASEGT. J gave up 4 bases and V 2 bases, and 4 bases lay outside the gene matches.

The chain combines TRBV7-9 with TRBJ1-2; no definite D call. Germline values: CDR1 SEHNR, CDR2 FQNEAQ (reference sequence). V gave up 5 bases and J gave up 5 bases, with 12 bases separating them. The CDR3 sequence is 13 residues long. As DNA, the CDR3 is TGTGCCAGCAGCCCATCCACTGGTTATGGCTACACCTTC. Protein sequence: CASSPSTGYGYTF.

As concerns this clone: One end of the junction is discordant with germline, which a read error may explain. V and J are TRBV18 and TRBJ2-2, with D tentatively TRBD1 (6 bases). CDR1 and CDR2 (germline): KGHSH, LQKENI. The CDR3 is 17 amino acids. CDR3 nucleotide sequence: TGTGCCAGCTCACCAATGCAGGGGCGGATGAACGCCGGGGAGCTGTTTTTT. Protein: CASSPMQGRMNAGELFF.

The gene calls are TRBV5-1 and TRBJ1-1; no clear D. The length of the CDR3 is 13 residues. The germline gives CDR1 SGHRS, CDR2 YFSETQ. Trimming cost V 4 bases and J 6 bases, with 13 bases left between them. The CDR3 sequence is CASSSEGISEAFF. The CDR3 DNA reads TGCGCCAGCAGCAGCGAGGGTATCTCTGAAGCTTTCTTT.

The chain couples TRBV21-1 to TRBJ2-7; the table assigns TRBD1, which was not confirmed against the DNA. TRBV21-1 is an annotated pseudogene. There are 14 residues in the CDR3. The CDR3 nucleotides read TGTGCCAGTACCTCTCCGTCGCAGGACTACGAGCAGTACTTC. It encodes CASTSPSQDYEQYF.

This sequence joins TRBV2 and TRBJ1-1; possible D gene TRBD1, 6 bases. Germline-derived CDR1 and CDR2 are SNHLY and FYNNEI. V was trimmed by 5 bases and J by 7 bases, leaving 14 bases between them. CDR3 length equals 13 residues. This CDR3 reads CASSNNREGEAFF. The CDR3 region has the DNA TGTGCCAGCAGTAACAACAGGGAGGGTGAAGCTTTCTTT.

The genes are TRBV9 and TRBJ1-1; TRBD1 might be the D (6 bases). Germline assignment: CDR1 SGDLS and CDR2 YYNGEE. This CDR3 comprises 14 residues. The V and J ends lost 0 bases and 9 bases respectively, with 15 bases between them. CDR3 protein: CASSVAQAGAKAFF. The DNA of the CDR3 is TGTGCCAGCAGCGTAGCACAGGCGGGGGCTAAAGCTTTCTTT.

This clone was seen more than once but under ten times. The chain is built from TRBV5-1 and TRBJ2-7, with 16 bases matching TRBD2. The CDR3 is 19 residues long. J gave up 3 bases and V 3 bases, and 12 bases lay outside the gene matches. The germline gives CDR1 SGHRS, CDR2 YFSETQ. The CDR3 DNA reads TGCGCCAGCAGCTCCACCGGGACTAGCGGGGGGGGCACTTACTACGAGCAGTACTTC. This codes for CASSSTGTSGGGTYYEQYF.

The CDR3 bases are TGTGCCAGCAGCCCCGGGACTTTCCAAGAGACCCAGTACTTC. It yields the protein CASSPGTFQETQYF. J is TRBJ2-5 and V is TRBV3-1 (or the pseudogene TRBV3-2); D perhaps matches TRBD2 (6 bases). V gave up 4 bases and J gave up 1 base, with 10 bases separating them. CDR1 and CDR2 (germline): LGHDT, YNNKEL (reference sequence). There are 14 residues in the CDR3.

This sequence joins TRBV2 and TRBJ1-2; D is possibly TRBD1 (5 bases). The CDR3 is 13 residues long. V gave up 4 bases and J gave up 11 bases, with 17 bases separating them. Germline CDR1 and CDR2: SNHLY and FYNNEI. CDR3 sequence (DNA): TGTGCCAGCAGTGGGACAAAGTCGGGAGTTTACACCTTC. Protein product: CASSGTKSGVYTF. The variable domain in full, completed from reference TRBV2 and TRBJ1-2, reads EPEVTQTPSHQVTQMGQEVILRCVPISNHLYFYWYRQILGQKVEFLVSFYNNEISEKSEIFDDQFSVERPDGSNFTLKIRSTKLEDSAMYFCASSGTKSGVYTFGSGTRLTVV.

The chain links TRBV4-1 to TRBJ2-2; a possible D gene is TRBD2 (6 bases). The V gene's germline CDR1 is MGHRA and CDR2 YSYEKL. The V gene lost 1 base and the J gene lost 2 bases, with 11 bases spanning the gap. The CDR3 spans 16 residues. The CDR3 sequence is CASSQAGTLNTGELFF. CDR3 nucleotide sequence: TGCGCCAGCAGCCAAGCGGGGACTCTTAACACCGGGGAGCTGTTTTTT.

The chain carries TRBV5-1 and TRBJ2-3; a possible D gene is TRBD2 (7 bases). The V gene lost 4 bases and the J gene lost 4 bases, with 10 bases spanning the gap. The CDR3 spans 13 residues. The germline V gene encodes CDR1 SGHRS and CDR2 YFSETQ. The CDR3 reads CASSGEGADTQYF. The CDR3 coding sequence is TGCGCCAGCAGCGGGGAGGGGGCAGATACGCAGTATTTT.

CDR3 in DNA: TGTGCCAGCAGCGGGCGGTGGGGGCCAGTGAATGAGCAGTTCTTC. Encoded protein: CASSGRWGPVNEQFF. The chain employs TRBV7-2 and TRBJ2-1; D possibly corresponds to TRBD1 (6 bases). Germline CDR1 SGHTA, CDR2 FQGNSA. The CDR3 length is 15 residues. V gave up 5 bases and J gave up 7 bases, with 18 bases separating them.

In nucleotides, the CDR3 is TGTGCCAGCAGTTACGAAATAGCTGGGACAGGGGCATGGAAATATGGCTACACCTTC. Its protein product is CASSYEIAGTGAWKYGYTF. V gene TRBV6-2 or TRBV6-3 combines with J gene TRBJ1-2, with 10 nucleotides matching TRBD1. Germline-derived CDR1 and CDR2 are MNHEY and SVGEGT. V lost 2 bases and J lost 5; bases outside the gene matches: 17. The CDR3 spans 19 residues.

The chain has TRBV7-9 and TRBJ2-1; a possible D gene is TRBD2 (5 bases). CDR1 is SEHNR and CDR2 is FQNEAQ in the germline V gene (reference sequence). V lost 5 bases and J 2 bases, leaving 13 bases between the germline ends. CDR3 size: 15 residues. CDR3 sequence: CASSLREGTYNEQFF. CDR3 DNA sequence: TGTGCCAGCAGCCTGAGAGAGGGCACCTACAATGAGCAGTTCTTC. The entire variable domain, with the rest obtained from reference TRBV7-9 and TRBJ2-1, is as follows: DTGVSQNPRHKITKRGQNVTFRCDPISEHNRLYWYRQTLGQGPEFLTYFQNEAQLEKSRLLSDRFSAERPKGSFSTLEIQRTEQGDSAMYLCASSLREGTYNEQFFGPGTRLTVL.

This sequence joins TRBV6-2 or TRBV6-3 and TRBJ2-7; 7 bases line up with TRBD1. Germline CDR1 MNHEY, CDR2 SVGEGT. The CDR3 is 15 amino acids. Unmatched junction bases numbered 10, after V lost 5 bases and J lost 3 bases. The CDR3, as DNA: TGTGCCAGCAGTGGTATACAGGGGCAAGACTACGAGCAGTACTTC. Amino acids: CASSGIQGQDYEQYF.